This TCR beta chain derives from a study of Tregs in tolerant kidney transplant recipients. Study-level points and caveats: Tregs expanded with activated donor B cells seemed most donor-specific. Donor-specific Treg expansion exceeded global Treg expansion in tolerant patients, suggesting antigen drive.

Profiled with immunoSEQ multiplex PCR; TCRdb holds only in-frame clones, not every one. Among approximately 11,000 clones listed, 91% were seen once. Notes on this clone: Antigen: not known.

Germline values: CDR1 LGHNA, CDR2 YSLEER. CDR3 size: 16 residues. V shed 1 base and J shed 2 bases, with 9 bases lying between them. The chain has TRBV4-3 and TRBJ2-6; the D gene could be TRBD1 or TRBD2 (6 bases each). The sequence was collected from a human patient who received a combined kidney and bone marrow transplant. The starting material was Tregs from blood cultured with allogeneic cells, obtained before the transplant. CDR3 protein: CASSQVRGAGANVLTF. As DNA, the CDR3 is TGCGCCAGCAGCCAAGTGAGGGGGGCTGGGGCCAACGTCCTGACTTTC.